Each of the 3 T cell receptor beta chains below was sequenced from the same sample in a study of T cells in Graves' hyperthyroidism and ophthalmopathy. Researchers amplified the TCR beta CDR3 regions from RNA transcripts. Using the HTBI primer set, a first-round RT-PCR was run on the TCR CDR3. TCRdb ran MiXCR on the multiplex PCR reads and lists one entry per CDR3 protein. The data contain 750,000 to 900,000 distinct CDR3 sequences, about 38% of them singletons. The sample comprised blood. The receptors stem from a man aged 18 to 30 with Graves' hyperthyroidism.

This clonotype was seen a handful of times. This rearrangement joins TRBV6-6 to TRBJ1-1; D is undetermined. The CDR3 contains 16 residues. V lost 6 bases and J 0 bases, leaving 17 bases between the germline ends. CDR1 and CDR2 (germline): MNHNY, SVGAGI (reference sequence). CDR3 loop: CASSNRLGVLNTEAFF. The DNA for the CDR3 is TGTGCCAGCAGCAACCGCCTTGGGGTTTTGAACACTGAAGCTTTCTTT.

About this clonotype itself: A read error may be the cause here, since a much bigger clone is one base away. The chain employs TRBV19 and TRBJ2-5; no clear D. Germline values: CDR1 LNHDA, CDR2 SQIVND (reference sequence). Deletions cut 4 bases from V and 4 bases from J, with 10 bases between. The CDR3 runs to 13 residues. This CDR3 reads CASSTTTAETQYF. CDR3 nucleotides: TGTGCCAGTAGTACTACGACCGCAGAGACCCAGTACTTC.

This clonotype occurred many times. This chain uses TRBV15 with TRBJ1-1; D is unclear. CDR1 and CDR2 from the germline V gene are LNHNV and YYDKDF (reference sequence). Between the trimmed V and J ends, which lost 1 base and 0 bases, there was a span of 12 bases. This CDR3 has 16 residues. In nucleotides, the CDR3 is TGTGCCACCAGCAGAGGCGGCGGGGTTATGAACACTGAAGCTTTCTTT. Translation: CATSRGGGVMNTEAFF.